This T cell receptor (beta chain) stems from a study of T cell responses to AZD1222 COVID-19 vaccine. Study at large: Pooling was applied to second doses at about 4 or about 12 weeks. Whole-study results and caveats: Spike-specific TCR breadth and depth rose after two AZD1222 doses. Clonal diversity may have been underestimated in mostly white British donors.

TCRdb's copy holds only in-frame clones and misses some; the assay was immunoSEQ multiplex PCR. The table shows approximately 120,000 clones, with approximately 93% occurring only once. The length of the CDR3 is 18 residues. The junction had 12 bases not matched to a gene; V was cut back by 2 bases and J by 2 bases. The germline CDR1 and CDR2 sequences are SGHDT and YYEEEE. On this clone: Its cognate antigen is unknown.

The origin of this receptor is an adult in good health. The source was peripheral blood, collected on day 0 of AZD1222 vaccination. This sequence joins TRBV5-6 and TRBJ2-3; TRBD2 matches 9 bases. CDR3 region: CASSFRPGLAFYTDTQYF. The CDR3 DNA sequence: TGTGCCAGCAGCTTCAGACCGGGACTAGCTTTTTACACAGATACGCAGTATTTT.